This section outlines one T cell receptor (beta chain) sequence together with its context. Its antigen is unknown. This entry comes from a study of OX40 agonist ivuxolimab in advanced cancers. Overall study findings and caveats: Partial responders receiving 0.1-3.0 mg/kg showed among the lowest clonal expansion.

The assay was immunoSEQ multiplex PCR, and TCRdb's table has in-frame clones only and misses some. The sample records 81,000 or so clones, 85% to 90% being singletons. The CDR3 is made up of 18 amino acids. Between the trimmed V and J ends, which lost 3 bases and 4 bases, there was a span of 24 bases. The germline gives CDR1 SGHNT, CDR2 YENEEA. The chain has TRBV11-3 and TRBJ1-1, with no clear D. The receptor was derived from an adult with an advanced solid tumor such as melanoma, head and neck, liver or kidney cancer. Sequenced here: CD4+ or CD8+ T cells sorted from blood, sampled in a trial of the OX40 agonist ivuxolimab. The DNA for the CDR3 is TGTGCCAGCAGCTTCCCCATGGTAAGGGCCCGAGACGGCACTGAAGCTTTCTTT. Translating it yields CASSFPMVRARDGTEAFF.